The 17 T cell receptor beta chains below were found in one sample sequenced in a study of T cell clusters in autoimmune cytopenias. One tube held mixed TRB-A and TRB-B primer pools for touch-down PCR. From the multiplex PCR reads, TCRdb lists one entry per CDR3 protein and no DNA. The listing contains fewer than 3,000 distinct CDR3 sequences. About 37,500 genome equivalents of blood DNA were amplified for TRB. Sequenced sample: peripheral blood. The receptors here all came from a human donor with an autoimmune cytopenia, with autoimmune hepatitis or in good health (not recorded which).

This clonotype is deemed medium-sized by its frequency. CDR3 loop: CASSKAGRLNEKLFF. This rearrangement joins TRBV21-1 to TRBJ1-4. TRBV21-1 is a documented pseudogene. This CDR3 region has 15 residues.

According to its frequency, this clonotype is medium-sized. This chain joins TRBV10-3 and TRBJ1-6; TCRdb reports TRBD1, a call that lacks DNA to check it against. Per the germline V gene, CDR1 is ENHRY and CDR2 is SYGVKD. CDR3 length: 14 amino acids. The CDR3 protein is CAISEGGYNSPLHF.

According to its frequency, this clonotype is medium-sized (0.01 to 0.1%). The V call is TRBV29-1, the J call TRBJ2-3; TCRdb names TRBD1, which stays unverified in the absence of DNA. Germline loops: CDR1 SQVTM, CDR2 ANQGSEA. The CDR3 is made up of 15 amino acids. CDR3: CSVPGDRGFWDTQYF.

CDR3 sequence: CSARGQASRQTEAFF. The rearrangement links TRBV20-1 to TRBJ1-1. Germline CDR1 DFQATT, CDR2 SNEGSKA (reference sequence). The CDR3 has 15 amino acids.

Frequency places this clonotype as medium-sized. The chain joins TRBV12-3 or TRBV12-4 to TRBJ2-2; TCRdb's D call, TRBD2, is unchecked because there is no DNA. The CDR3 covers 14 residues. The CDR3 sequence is CASIAAGNTGELFF.

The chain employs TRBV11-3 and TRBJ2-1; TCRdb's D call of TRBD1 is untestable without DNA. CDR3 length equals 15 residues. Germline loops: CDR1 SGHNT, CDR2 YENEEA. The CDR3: CASGPGQGSYNEQFF.

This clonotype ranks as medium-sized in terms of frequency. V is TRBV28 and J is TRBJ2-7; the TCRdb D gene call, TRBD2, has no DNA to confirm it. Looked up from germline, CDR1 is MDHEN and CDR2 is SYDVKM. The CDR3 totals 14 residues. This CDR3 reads CASSIAVLSYEQYF.

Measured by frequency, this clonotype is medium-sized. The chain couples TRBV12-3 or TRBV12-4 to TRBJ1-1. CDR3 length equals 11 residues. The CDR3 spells CASSLDAGVFF.

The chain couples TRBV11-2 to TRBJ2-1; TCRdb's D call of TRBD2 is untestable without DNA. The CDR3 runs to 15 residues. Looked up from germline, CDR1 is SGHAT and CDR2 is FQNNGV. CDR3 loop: CASGRTSGRENEQFF.

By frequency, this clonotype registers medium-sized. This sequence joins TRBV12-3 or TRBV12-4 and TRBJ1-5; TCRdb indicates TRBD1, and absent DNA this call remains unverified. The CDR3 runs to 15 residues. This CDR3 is CASSHEQVLSQPQHF.

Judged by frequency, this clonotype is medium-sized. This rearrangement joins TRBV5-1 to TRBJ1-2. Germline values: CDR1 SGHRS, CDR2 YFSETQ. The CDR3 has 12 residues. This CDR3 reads CASRGDVYGYTF.

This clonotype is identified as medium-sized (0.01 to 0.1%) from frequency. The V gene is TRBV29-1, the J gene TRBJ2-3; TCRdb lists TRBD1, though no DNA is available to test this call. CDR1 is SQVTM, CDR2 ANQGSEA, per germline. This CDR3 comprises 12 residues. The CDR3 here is CSVEAGAGPLYF.

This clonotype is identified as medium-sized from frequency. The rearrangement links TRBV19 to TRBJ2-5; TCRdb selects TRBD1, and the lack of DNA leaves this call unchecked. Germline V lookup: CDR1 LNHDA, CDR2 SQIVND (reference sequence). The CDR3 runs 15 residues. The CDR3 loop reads CASSMGDSEAETQYF.

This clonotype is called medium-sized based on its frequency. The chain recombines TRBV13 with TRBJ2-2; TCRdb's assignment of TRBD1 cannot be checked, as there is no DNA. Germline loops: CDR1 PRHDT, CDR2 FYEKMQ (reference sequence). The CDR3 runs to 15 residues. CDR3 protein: CASREQGAQGGELFF.

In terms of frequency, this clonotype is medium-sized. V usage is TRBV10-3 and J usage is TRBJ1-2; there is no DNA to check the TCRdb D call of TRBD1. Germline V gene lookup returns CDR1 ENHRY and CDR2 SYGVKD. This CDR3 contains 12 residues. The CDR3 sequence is CAISAGDYGYTF.

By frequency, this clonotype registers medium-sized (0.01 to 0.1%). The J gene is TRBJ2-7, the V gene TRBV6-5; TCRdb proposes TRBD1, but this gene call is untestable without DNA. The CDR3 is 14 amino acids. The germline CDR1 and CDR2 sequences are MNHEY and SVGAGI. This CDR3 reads CASSYGTHSYEQYF.

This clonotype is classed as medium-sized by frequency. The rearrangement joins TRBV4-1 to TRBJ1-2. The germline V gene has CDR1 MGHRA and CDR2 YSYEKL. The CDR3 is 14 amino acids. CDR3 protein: CASSLGWTEYGYTF.